This TCR beta chain comes out of a study of beta chain features in type 1 diabetes. Germline CDR1 and CDR2: SGHAT and FQDESV (reference sequence). This CDR3 has 13 amino acids. V lost 1 base and J lost 5, with 8 bases in between. Based on CD45RO/CCR7/CD25/CD127/CD95/CD27, CD4+ regulatory, stem cell-like memory, naive and central memory cells were sorted. Sorted populations all had greater than 95% purity. This clone was seen a handful of times. All of the isolated RNA was reverse transcribed, so expressed TCRB transcripts were sequenced. It was found that naive, central memory and regulatory T cell samples averaged about 4 million reads. Profiling relied on immunoSEQ multiplex PCR, and the TCRdb table lists in-frame clones only, not all of them. This sample carries roughly 150,000 clones, about 8.1% of them seen once, and the ten largest clones take 0.65%.

The V gene is TRBV11-1, the J gene TRBJ1-1; tentatively, D is TRBD1 (6 bases). Sequencing used central memory CD4+ T cells from blood. The source is a man aged 18 to 35 in good health. The CDR3 sequence: CASSLGGRTEAFF. The CDR3 nucleotides read TGTGCCAGCAGCTTAGGGGGGCGTACTGAAGCTTTCTTT. The whole variable domain, remainder taken from reference TRBV11-1 and TRBJ1-1, is EAEVAQSPRYKITEKSQAVAFWCDPISGHATLYWYRQILGQGPELLVQFQDESVVDDSQLPKDRFSAERLKGVDSTLKIQPAELGDSAMYLCASSLGGRTEAFFGQGTRLTVV.